This T cell receptor (beta chain) originates from a study of T-cell memory formation after mild COVID-19. Study-level information: In these data, TCR clusters were largely donor specific. The study's findings and limits: Later expanders leaned toward CD4+, whereas clones contracting from day 15 to 85 were balanced CD4/CD8. Pre-infection memory held some responding clones, suggesting pre-existing cross-reactive T cells responded.

The CDR3 runs 12 residues. A 5'RACE reaction primed in the constant segment made cDNA libraries of TCR alpha and TCR beta, and these carried sample barcodes and UMIs. TCRdb fed the 5' RACE reads into MiXCR, producing one record per CDR3 protein. This repertoire shows roughly 170,000 distinct CDR3 sequences, roughly 20% found once; its top ten account for roughly 3.7%. Concerning this clonotype: The antigen remains undetermined.

J is TRBJ2-7 and V is TRBV21-1. TRBV21-1 is described as a pseudogene. The material sequenced was PBMCs or a T cell subset sorted from them (not recorded which). The receptor was isolated from a man aged 18 to 35 who had mild COVID-19 (a few samples of this study predate the infection). Cell type and time point are not known. CDR3 sequence: CASSKVRYEQYV. In nucleotides, the CDR3 is TGTGCCAGCAGCAAAGTCCGTTACGAGCAGTACGTC.